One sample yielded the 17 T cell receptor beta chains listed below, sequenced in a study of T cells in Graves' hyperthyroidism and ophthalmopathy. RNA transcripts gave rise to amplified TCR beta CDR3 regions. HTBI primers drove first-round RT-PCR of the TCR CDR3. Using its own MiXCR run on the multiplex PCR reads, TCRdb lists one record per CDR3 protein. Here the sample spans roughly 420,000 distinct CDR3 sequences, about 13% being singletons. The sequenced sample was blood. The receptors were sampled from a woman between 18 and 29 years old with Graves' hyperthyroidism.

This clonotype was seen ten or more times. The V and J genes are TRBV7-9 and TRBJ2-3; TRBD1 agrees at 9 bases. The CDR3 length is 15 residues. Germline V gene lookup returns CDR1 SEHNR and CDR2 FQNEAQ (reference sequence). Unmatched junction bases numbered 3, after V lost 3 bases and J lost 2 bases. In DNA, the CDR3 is TGTGCCAGCAGCTTCCGGGACAGGGTCACAGATACGCAGTATTTT. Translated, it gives CASSFRDRVTDTQYF.

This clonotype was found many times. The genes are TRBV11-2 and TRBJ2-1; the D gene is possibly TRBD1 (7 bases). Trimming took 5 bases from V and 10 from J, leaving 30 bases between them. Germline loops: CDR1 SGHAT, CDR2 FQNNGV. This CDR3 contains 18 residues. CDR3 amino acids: CASSHWRRQGAGRGEQFF. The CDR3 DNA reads TGTGCCAGCAGCCACTGGCGGAGACAGGGAGCGGGCCGGGGAGAGCAGTTCTTC.

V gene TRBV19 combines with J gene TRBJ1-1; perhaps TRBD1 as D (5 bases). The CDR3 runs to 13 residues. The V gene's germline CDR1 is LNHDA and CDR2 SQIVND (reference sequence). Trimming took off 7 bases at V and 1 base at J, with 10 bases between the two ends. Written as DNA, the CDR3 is TGTGCCAGTACTAAAGGACAGAACACTGAAGCTTTCTTT. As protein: CASTKGQNTEAFF.

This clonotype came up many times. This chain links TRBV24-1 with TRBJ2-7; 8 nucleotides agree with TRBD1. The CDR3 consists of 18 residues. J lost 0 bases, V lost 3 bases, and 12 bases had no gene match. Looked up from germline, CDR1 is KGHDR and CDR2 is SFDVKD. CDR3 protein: CATSDGRGPPLSSYEQYF. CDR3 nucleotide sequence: TGTGCCACCAGTGATGGCAGGGGGCCCCCCTTAAGCTCCTACGAGCAGTACTTC.

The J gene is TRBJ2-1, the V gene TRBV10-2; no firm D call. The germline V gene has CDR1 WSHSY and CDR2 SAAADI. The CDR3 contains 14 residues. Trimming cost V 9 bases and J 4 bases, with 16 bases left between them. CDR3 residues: CASVDSYRYNEQFF. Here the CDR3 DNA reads TGCGCCAGTGTAGATAGCTATCGGTACAATGAGCAGTTCTTC.

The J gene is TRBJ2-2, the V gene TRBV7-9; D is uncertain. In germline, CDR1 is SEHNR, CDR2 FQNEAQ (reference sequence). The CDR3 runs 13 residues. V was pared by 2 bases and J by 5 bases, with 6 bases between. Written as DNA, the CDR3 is TGTGCCAGCAGCTTAATTACAACCGGGGAGCTGTTTTTT. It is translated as CASSLITTGELFF. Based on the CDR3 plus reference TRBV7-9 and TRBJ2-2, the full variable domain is DTGVSQNPRHKITKRGQNVTFRCDPISEHNRLYWYRQTLGQGPEFLTYFQNEAQLEKSRLLSDRFSAERPKGSFSTLEIQRTEQGDSAMYLCASSLITTGELFFGEGSRLTVL.

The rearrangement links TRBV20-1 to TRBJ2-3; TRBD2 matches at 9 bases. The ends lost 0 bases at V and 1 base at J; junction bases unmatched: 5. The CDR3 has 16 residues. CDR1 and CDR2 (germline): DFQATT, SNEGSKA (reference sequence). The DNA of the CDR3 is TGCAGTGCTAGAGATCCTAAGCGGGGGGGCACAGATACGCAGTATTTT. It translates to CSARDPKRGGTDTQYF.

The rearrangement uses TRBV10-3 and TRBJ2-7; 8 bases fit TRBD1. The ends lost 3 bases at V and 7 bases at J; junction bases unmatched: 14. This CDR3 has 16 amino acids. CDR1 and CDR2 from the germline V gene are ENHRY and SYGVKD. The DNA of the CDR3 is TGTGCCATCAGTGAATGGGCGGCCGGGACAGGAGGGGAGCAGTACTTC. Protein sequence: CAISEWAAGTGGEQYF.

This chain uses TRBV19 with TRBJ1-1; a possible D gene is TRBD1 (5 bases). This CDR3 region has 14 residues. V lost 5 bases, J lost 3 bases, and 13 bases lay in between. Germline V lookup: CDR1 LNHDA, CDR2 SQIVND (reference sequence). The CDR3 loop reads CASSDDGGDTEAFF. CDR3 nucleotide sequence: TGTGCCAGTAGTGACGACGGAGGGGACACTGAAGCTTTCTTT.

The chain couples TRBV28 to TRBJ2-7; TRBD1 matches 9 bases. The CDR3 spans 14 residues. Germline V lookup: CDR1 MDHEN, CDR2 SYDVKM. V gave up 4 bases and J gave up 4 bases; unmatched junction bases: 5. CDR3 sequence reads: CASSYPGQGYEQYF. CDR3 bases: TGTGCCAGCAGTTATCCGGGACAGGGTTACGAGCAGTACTTC.

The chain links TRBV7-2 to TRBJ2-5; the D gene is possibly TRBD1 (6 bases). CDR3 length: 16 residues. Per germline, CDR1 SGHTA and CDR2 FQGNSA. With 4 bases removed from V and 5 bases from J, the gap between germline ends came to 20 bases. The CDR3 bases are TGTGCCAGCAGCTCGGGTTTAAGGGGGATTTTGGAGACCCAGTACTTC. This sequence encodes CASSSGLRGILETQYF.

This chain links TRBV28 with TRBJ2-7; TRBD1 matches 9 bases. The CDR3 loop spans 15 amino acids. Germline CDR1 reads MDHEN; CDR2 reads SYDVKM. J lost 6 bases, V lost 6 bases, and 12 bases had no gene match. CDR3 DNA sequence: TGTGCCAGCAGGGGTGCCGGGACAGGGTACCCCGAGCAGTACTTC. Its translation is CASRGAGTGYPEQYF.

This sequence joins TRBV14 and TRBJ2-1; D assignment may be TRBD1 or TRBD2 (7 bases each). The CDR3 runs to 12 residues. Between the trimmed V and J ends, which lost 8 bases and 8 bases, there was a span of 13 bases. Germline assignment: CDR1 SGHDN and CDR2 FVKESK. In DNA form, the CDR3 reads TGTGCCAGCGGGGGAGGGGGCGATGAGCAGTTCTTC. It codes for CASGGGGDEQFF.

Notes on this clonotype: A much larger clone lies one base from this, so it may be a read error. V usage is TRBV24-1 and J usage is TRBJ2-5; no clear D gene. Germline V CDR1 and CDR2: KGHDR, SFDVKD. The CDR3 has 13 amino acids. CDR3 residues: CATIDDLMETRYF. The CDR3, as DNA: TGTGCCACGATTGACGACCTAATGGAGACCCGGTACTTC.

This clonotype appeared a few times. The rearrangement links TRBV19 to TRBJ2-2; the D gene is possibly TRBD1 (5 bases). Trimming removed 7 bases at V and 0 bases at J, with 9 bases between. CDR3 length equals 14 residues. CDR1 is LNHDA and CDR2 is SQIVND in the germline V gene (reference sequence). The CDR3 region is CASMTAANTGELFF. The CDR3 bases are TGTGCCAGTATGACAGCCGCGAACACCGGGGAGCTGTTTTTT.

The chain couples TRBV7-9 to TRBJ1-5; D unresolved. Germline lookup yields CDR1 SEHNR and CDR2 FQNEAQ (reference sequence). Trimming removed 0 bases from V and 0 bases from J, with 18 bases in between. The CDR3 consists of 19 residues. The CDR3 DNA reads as TGTGCCAGCAGCTTAGCGCCTTTGGTCGGCAGGCCTAGCAATCAGCCCCAGCATTTT. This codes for CASSLAPLVGRPSNQPQHF.

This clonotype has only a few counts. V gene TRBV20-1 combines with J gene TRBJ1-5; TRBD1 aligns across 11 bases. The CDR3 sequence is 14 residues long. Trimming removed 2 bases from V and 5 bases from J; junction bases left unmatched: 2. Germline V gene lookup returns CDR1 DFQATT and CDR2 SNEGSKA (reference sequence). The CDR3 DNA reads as TGCAGTGCTAGAAGGGGACAGGGGGATCAGCCCCAGCATTTT. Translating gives CSARRGQGDQPQHF.